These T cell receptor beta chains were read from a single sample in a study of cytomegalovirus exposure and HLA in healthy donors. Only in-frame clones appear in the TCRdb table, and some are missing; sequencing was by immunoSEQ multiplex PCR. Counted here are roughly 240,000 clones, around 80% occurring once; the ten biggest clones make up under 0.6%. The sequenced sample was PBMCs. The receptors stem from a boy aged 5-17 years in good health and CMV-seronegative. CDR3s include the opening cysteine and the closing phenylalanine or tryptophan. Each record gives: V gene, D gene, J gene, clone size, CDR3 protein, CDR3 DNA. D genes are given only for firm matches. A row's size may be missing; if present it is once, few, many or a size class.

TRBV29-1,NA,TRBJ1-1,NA,CSVDQTGSKAFF,TGCAGCGTTGATCAAACAGGGAGTAAAGCTTTCTTT
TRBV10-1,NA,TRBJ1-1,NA,CASSEGGVPEAFF,TGCGCCAGCAGTGAGGGGGGGGTCCCTGAAGCTTTCTTT
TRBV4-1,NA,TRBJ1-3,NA,CASSQWYSSLSGNTIYF,TGCGCCAGCAGCCAGTGGTATAGTAGCCTCTCTGGAAACACCATATATTTT
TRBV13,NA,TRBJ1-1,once,CASSITDRSDGAEAFF,TGTGCCAGCAGTATAACCGACAGGTCTGATGGCGCTGAAGCTTTCTTT
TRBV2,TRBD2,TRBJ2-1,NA,CASKGLATHSYNEQFF,TGTGCCAGCAAGGGACTAGCGACCCACTCCTACAATGAGCAGTTCTTC
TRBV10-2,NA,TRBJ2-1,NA,CASSVLQGTLDNEQFF,TGCGCCAGCAGTGTTCTCCAGGGGACCCTAGACAATGAGCAGTTCTTC
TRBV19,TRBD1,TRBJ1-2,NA,CASSKNRGLGYGYTF,TGTGCCAGTAGTAAAAACAGGGGTCTGGGCTATGGCTACACCTTC
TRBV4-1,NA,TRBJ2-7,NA,CASSQVGGSGEQYF,TGCGCCAGCAGCCAAGTTGGAGGGTCAGGCGAGCAGTACTTC
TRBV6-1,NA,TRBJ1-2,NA,CASKLGRGGYTF,TGTGCCAGCAAACTAGGGAGGGGTGGCTACACCTTC
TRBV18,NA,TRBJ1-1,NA,CASSPGAQATEAFF,TGTGCCAGCTCACCTGGGGCGCAGGCCACTGAAGCTTTCTTT
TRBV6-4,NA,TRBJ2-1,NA,CASSDSRRVSRNEQFF,TGTGCCAGCAGTGACTCCCGCAGGGTTTCGAGGAATGAGCAGTTCTTC
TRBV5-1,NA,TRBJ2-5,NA,CASSLRTGVQETQYF,TGCGCCAGCAGCTTGAGAACCGGGGTTCAAGAGACCCAGTACTTC
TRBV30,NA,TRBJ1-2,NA,CARGRTENYGYTF,TGTGCCCGGGGAAGGACAGAAAACTATGGCTACACCTTC
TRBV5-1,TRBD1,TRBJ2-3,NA,CASSLTGQASTDTQYF,TGCGCCAGCAGCCTAACTGGACAGGCAAGCACAGATACGCAGTATTTT
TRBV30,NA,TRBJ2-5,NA,CAWSVQGGETQYF,TGTGCCTGGAGTGTTCAGGGGGGCGAGACCCAGTACTTC
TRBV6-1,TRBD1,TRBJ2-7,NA,CASRERTGREQYF,TGTGCCAGCAGAGAGAGGACAGGGCGGGAGCAGTACTTC
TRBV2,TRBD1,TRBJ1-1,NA,CASSAEGAGTEAFF,TGTGCCAGCAGCGCTGAGGGGGCCGGCACTGAAGCTTTCTTT
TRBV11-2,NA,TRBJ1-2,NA,CASSLIGGPGYGYTF,TGTGCCAGCAGCTTAATTGGAGGTCCAGGCTATGGCTACACCTTC
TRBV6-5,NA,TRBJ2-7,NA,CASSPVGSSYEQYF,TGTGCCAGCAGCCCCGTCGGGAGCTCCTACGAGCAGTACTTC
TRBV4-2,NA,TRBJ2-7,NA,CASSQGGRGDYEQYF,TGTGCCAGCAGCCAAGGAGGGAGGGGGGACTACGAGCAGTACTTC
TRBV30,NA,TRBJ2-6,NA,CAWSGVWRRDSGANVLTF,TGTGCCTGGAGTGGGGTTTGGCGTCGGGACTCTGGGGCCAACGTCCTGACTTTC
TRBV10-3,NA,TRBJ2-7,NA,CAISDPVTSYEQYF,TGTGCCATCAGTGACCCGGTCACCTCCTACGAGCAGTACTTC
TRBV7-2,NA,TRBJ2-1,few,CASSLAGLGGGNEQFF,TGTGCCAGCAGCTTAGCGGGGCTAGGGGGGGGCAATGAGCAGTTCTTC
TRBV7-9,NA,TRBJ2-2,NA,CASSLAGAEYTGELFF,TGTGCCAGCAGCTTAGCAGGGGCGGAATACACCGGGGAGCTGTTTTTT
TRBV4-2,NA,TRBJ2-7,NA,CASSQGFGGPYEQYF,TGTGCCAGCAGCCAAGGTTTCGGGGGTCCCTACGAGCAGTACTTC
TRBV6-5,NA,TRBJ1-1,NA,CASSYSKNTEAFF,TGTGCCAGCAGTTACTCTAAGAACACTGAAGCTTTCTTT
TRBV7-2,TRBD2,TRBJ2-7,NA,CASSYFGTSGRGSQYF,TGTGCCAGCAGCTACTTCGGGACTAGCGGGAGAGGTTCGCAGTACTTC
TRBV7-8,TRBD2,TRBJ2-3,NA,CASSLGLAGGPPDTQYF,TGTGCCAGCAGCTTAGGACTAGCGGGAGGGCCCCCAGATACGCAGTATTTT
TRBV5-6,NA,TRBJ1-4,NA,CASSFFGQTNEKLFF,TGTGCCAGCAGCTTCTTCGGACAGACTAATGAAAAACTGTTTTTT
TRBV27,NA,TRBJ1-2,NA,CASSLGGARGYTF,TGTGCCAGCAGTTTAGGGGGCGCGAGAGGCTACACCTTC
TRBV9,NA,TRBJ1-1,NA,CASSVDATCEAFF,TGTGCCAGCAGCGTAGACGCAACATGTGAAGCTTTCTTT